What follows is one TCR beta chain and its context. Germline-derived CDR1 and CDR2 are SGHNT and YYREEE (reference sequence). This CDR3 spans 15 amino acids. J was trimmed by 10 bases and V by 1 base; bases with no gene match: 8. The protocol was immunoSEQ multiplex PCR, while the TCRdb copy is restricted to in-frame clones and leaves out a portion. The table includes about 190,000 clones, approximately 80% detected once. These data originate in a study of blood T cell repertoires in COVID-19. The sequencing input was peripheral blood. The receptor's source is a woman aged 50 to 60 with acute or convalescent COVID-19. The V and J genes are TRBV5-4 and TRBJ2-1, with TRBD1 identical over 10 bases. Written as DNA, the CDR3 is TGTGCCAGCAGCTTGCCCGGACAGGGGGGGAGGGAGCAGTTCTTC. It encodes CASSLPGQGGREQFF.